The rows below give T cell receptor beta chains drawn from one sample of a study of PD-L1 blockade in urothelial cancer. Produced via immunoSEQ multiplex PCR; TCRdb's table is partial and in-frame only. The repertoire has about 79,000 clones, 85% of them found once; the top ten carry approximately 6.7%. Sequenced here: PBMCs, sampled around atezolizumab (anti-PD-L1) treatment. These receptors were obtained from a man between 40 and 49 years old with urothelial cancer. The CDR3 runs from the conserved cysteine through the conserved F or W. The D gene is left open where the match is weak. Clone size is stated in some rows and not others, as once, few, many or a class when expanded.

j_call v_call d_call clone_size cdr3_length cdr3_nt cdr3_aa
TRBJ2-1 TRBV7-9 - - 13 TGTGCCAGCAGCATCCCACAGGAGAATGAGCAGTTCTTC CASSIPQENEQFF
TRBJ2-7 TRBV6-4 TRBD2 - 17 TGTGCCAGCAGTGTCCAACCCCTAGCGGGAGGGCCGTACGAGCAGTACTTC CASSVQPLAGGPYEQYF
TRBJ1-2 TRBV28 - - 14 TGTGCCAGCGGGGGACAAGTACCCTACTATGGCTACACCTTC CASGGQVPYYGYTF
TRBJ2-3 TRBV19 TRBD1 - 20 TGTGCCAGTTACCCGACCCCCGGGACAGGGGGCCACCACGGGGCAGATACGCAGTATTTT CASYPTPGTGGHHGADTQYF
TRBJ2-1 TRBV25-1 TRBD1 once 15 TGTGCCAGCAGCCCCCGGGACAGCTCCTACAATGAGCAGTTCTTC CASSPRDSSYNEQFF
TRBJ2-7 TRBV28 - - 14 TGTGCCAGCAGCCGTTCGCAGTCCTCCTACGAGCAGTACTTC CASSRSQSSYEQYF
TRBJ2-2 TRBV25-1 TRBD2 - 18 TGTGCCAGCAGTGAATCTCGGACTAGCGGGGGATCCACCGGGGAGCTGTTTTTT CASSESRTSGGSTGELFF
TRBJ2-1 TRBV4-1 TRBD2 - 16 TGCGCCAGCAGCCGTCCTCCGGGACTAGCCCCCAATGAGCAGTTCTTC CASSRPPGLAPNEQFF
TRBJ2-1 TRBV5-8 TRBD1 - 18 TGTGCCAGCAGCCCTCCGCAGCAGGGGGCCCACACCTACAATGAGCAGTTCTTC CASSPPQQGAHTYNEQFF
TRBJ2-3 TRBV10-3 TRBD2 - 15 TGTGCCATCAGTGCGGGAGGGAGTGCCACAGATACGCAGTATTTT CAISAGGSATDTQYF
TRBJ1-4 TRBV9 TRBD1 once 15 TGTGCCAGCAGCGTAGAGGACAGGGGGCGTGAAAAACTGTTTTTT CASSVEDRGREKLFF
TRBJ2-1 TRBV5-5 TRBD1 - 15 TGTGCCAGCAGCACACGACAGGGTATTGAAAATGAGCAGTTCTTC CASSTRQGIENEQFF
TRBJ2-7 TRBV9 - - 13 TGTGCCAGCAGCGCTCAACCGTCGGGGGAGCAGTACTTC CASSAQPSGEQYF
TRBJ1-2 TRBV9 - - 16 TGTGCCAGCAGCGTAGGAATGGGCAGGGGCTCCTATGGCTACACCTTC CASSVGMGRGSYGYTF
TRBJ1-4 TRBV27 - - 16 TGTGCCAGCAGTCTATGGGGGGGCCGGGGGAATGAAAAACTGTTTTTT CASSLWGGRGNEKLFF
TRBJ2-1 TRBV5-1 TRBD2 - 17 TGCGCCAGCAGCTTAATCCGAGGACTAGCGGGAGGGGATGAGCAGTTCTTC CASSLIRGLAGGDEQFF
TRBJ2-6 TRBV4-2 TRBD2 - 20 TGTGCCAGCAGCCAAGGGGCTTTTGGGGGGGGAGGGGTCGGGGCCAACGTCCTGACTTTC CASSQGAFGGGGVGANVLTF
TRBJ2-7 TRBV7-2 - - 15 TGTGCCAGCAGCTTAGAGGGACTCAGCTCCTACGAGCAGTACTTC CASSLEGLSSYEQYF
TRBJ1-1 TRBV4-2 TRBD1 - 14 TGTGCCAGCTCCTGGGGACAGGAGATAACTGAAGCTTTCTTT CASSWGQEITEAFF
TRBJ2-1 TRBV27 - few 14 TGTGCCAGCAGTTGGGGTTCAGGGAGGAATGAGCAGTTCTTC CASSWGSGRNEQFF
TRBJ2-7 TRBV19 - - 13 TGTGCCAGTAGTCCCTGGGCCAGGGGCGAGCAGTACTTC CASSPWARGEQYF
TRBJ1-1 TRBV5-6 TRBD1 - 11 TGTGCCAGCAGCTTGACAGGGGCAGCTTTCTTT CASSLTGAAFF
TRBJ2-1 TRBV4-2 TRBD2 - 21 TGTGCCAGCAGCCGGGGACTAGCGGGAGGTAGAGGGAACAATGGGACAATGAGGCAGTTCTTC CASSRGLAGGRGNNGTMRQFF
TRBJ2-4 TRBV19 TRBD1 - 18 TGTGCCAGTAGTATAGGAGGGACAGGGGCTGGGGCCAAAAACATTCAGTACTTC CASSIGGTGAGAKNIQYF
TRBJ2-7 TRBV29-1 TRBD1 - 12 TGCAGCGCCCAGGACAGGAGCCACGAGCAGTACTTC CSAQDRSHEQYF
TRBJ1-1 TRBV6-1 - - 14 TGTGCCAGCAGTGGGACTCGGGTGAGCACTGAAGCTTTCTTT CASSGTRVSTEAFF
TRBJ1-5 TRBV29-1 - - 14 TGCAGCGTCCGAGTGGGGGCAGGGGCTCAGCCCCAGCATTTT CSVRVGAGAQPQHF
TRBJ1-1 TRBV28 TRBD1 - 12 TGTGCCAGCAATACAGGGGGCAGGGTAGCTTTCTTT CASNTGGRVAFF
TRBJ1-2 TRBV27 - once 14 TGTGCCAGCAGTCCCACGGGGTCATACTATGGCTACACCTTC CASSPTGSYYGYTF
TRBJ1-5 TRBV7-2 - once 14 TGTGCCAGCAGCTTGGTGAGGTACGATCAGCCCCAGCATTTT CASSLVRYDQPQHF
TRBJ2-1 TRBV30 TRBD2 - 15 TGTGCCTGGACTCTTACTAGCGGGCCCTACAATGAGCAGTTCTTC CAWTLTSGPYNEQFF
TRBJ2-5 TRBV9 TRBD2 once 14 TGTGCCAGCACCCCTGGGACTAGCCAAGAGACCCAGTACTTC CASTPGTSQETQYF
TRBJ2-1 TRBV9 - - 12 TGTGCCAGCAGCGTAGACTTAAATGAGCAGTTCTTC CASSVDLNEQFF
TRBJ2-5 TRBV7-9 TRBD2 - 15 TGTGCCAGCAGCCGAGCGGGAGGGAGTTTAGAGACCCAGTACTTC CASSRAGGSLETQYF
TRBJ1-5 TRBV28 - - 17 TGTGCCAGCAGTCCTCCCAGGGGACCTTATAGCAATCAGCCCCAGCATTTT CASSPPRGPYSNQPQHF
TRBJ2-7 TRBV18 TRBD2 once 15 TGTGCCAGCTCTCCGCGGGAGGGGAAAGGCTACGAGCAGTACTTC CASSPREGKGYEQYF
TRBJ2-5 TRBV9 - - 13 TGTGCCAGCAGCGTAGCCCTACAAGAGACCCAGTACTTC CASSVALQETQYF
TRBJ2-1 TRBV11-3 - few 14 TGTGCCAGCAGCTTTACGGGGAGAGGCAATGAGCAGTTCTTC CASSFTGRGNEQFF